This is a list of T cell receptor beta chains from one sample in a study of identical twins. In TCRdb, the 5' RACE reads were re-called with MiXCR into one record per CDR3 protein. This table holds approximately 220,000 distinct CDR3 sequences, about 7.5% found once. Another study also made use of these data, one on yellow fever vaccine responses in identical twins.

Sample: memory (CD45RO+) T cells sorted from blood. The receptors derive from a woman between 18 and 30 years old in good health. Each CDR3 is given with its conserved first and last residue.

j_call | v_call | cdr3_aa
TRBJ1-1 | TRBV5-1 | CASSLLTGTTEAFF
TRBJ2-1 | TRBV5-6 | CASSLGTTPGNEQFF
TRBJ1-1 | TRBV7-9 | CASSLVVGNTEAFF
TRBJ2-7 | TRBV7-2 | CASSLDVTGALEQYF
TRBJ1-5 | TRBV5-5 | CASSLLGGNNQPQHF
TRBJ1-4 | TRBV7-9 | CASSRRTGEFYEKLFF
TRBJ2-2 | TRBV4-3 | CASSQEGTGNTGELFF
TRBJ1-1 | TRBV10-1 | CASNGPGATEAFF
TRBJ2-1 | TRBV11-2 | CASSLAGDYYNEQFF
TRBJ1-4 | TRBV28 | CATKTVGNSATNEKLFF
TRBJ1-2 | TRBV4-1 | CASSQEQGYGYTF
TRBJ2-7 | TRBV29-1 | CSVVLAGGYEQYF
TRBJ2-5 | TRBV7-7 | CASSLGQGLETQYF
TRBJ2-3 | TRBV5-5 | CASSLETSTDTQYF
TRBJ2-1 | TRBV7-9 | CASSLARAGEQFF
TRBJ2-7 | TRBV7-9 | CASSAGSVREQYF
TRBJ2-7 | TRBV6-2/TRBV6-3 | CASSARTSGSAEQYF
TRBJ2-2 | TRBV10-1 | CASSEQGPHTGELFF
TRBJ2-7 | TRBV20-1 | CSARVREAEQYF
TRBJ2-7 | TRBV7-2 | CASSLAGGASYEQYF
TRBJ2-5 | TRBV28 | CASVVGGGETQYF
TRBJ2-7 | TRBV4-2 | CASSPGSGEQYF
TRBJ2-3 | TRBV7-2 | CASSLDSPPTDTQYF
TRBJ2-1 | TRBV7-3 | CASSFGQGNEQFF
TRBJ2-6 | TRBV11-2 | CASSLRKRGVGDGANVLTF
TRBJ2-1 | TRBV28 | CASFRDSSYNEQFF
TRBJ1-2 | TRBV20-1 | CSARDDTGQANYGYTF
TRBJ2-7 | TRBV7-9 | CASSLRLAPYEQYF
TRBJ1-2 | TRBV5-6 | CASSWAGGNYGYTF
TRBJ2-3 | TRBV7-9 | CASSRQGNGDTQYF
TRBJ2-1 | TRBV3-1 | CASSLPGLSSYNEQFF
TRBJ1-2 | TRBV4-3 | CASSQDLGEHYGYTF
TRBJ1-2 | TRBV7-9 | CASSPPGTAYGYTF
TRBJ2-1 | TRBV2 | CASSADSSYNEQFF
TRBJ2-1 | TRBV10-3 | CAIKPSFTGDNEQFF
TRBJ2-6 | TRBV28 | CATLAGANVLTF
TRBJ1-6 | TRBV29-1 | CSVADRGGNSPLHF
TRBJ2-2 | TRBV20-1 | CSASLASGTGELFF
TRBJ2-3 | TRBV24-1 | CATSDLNSGRDTQYF
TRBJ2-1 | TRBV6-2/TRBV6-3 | CASSYLIGGNEQFF
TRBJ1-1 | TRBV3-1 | CASSQGGQGAEAFF
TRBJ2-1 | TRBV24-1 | CATSESDRETNEQFF
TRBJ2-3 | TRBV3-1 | CASSQEVLAGVSDTQYF
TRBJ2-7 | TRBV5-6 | CASGARTSGISYEQFSRQYF
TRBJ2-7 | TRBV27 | CASSSDRSYEQYF
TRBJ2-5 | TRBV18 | CASSPVPGPQETQYF
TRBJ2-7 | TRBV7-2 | CASRQGPGSSYEQYF
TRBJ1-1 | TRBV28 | CASSLTSGARAEAFF
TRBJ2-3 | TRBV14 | CASSQLGPQYF
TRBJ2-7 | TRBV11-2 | CASSLRGQQGRHEQYF